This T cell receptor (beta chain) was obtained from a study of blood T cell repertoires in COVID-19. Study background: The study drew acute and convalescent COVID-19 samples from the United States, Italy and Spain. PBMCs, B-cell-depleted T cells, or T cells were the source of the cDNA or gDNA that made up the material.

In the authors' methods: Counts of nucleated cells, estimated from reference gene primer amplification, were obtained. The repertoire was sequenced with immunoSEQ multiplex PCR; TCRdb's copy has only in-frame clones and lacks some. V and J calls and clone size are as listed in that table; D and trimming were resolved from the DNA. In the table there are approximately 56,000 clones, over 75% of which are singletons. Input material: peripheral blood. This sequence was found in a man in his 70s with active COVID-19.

The CDR3 region is CATQTGAGNTIYF. In DNA, the CDR3 is TGTGCCACCCAGACAGGGGCTGGAAACACCATATATTTT. V usage is TRBV28 and J usage is TRBJ1-3, with 8 bases matching TRBD1. Losses at the gene ends were 10 bases for V and 2 bases for J; bases not matched to a gene: 4. The CDR3 consists of 13 residues. CDR1 MDHEN and CDR2 SYDVKM come from the germline V gene.